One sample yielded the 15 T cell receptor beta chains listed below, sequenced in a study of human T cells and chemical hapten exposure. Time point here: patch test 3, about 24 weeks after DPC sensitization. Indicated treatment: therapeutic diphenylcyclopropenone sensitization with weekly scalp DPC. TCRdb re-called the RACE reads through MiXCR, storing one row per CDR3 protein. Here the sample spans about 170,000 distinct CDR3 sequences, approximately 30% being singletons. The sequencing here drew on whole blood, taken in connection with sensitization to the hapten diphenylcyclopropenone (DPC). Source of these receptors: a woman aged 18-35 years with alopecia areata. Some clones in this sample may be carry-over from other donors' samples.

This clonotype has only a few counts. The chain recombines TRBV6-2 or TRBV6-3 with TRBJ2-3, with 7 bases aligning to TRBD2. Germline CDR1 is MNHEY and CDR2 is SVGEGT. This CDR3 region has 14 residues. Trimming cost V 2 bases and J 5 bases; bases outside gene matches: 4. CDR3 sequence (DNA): TGTGCCAGCAGTTACGGTCGGGAGGTAGATACGCAGTATTTT. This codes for CASSYGREVDTQYF.

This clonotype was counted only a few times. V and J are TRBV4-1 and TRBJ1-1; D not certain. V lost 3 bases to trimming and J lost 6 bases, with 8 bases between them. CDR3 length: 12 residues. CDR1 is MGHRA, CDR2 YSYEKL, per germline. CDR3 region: CASSHYTAEAFF. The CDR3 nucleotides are TGCGCCAGCAGCCATTACACGGCTGAAGCTTTCTTT.

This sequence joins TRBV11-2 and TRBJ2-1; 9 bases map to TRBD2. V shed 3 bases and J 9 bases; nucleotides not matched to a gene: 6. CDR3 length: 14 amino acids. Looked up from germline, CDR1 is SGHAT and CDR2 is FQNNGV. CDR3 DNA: TGTGCCAGCAGCTTTGCGGGAGGGCCATCTGAGCAGTTCTTC. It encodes CASSFAGGPSEQFF.

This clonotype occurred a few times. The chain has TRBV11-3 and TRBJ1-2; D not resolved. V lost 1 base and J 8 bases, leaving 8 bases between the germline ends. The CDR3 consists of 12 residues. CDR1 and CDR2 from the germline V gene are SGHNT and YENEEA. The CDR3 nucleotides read TGTGCCAGCAGCTTAGCCGGGGAAGGCTACACCTTC. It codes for CASSLAGEGYTF.

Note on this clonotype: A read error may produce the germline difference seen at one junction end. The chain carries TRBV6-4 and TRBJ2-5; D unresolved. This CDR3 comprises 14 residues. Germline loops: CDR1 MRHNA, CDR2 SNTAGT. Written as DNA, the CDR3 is TGTGCCAGCGGTGACTCGACACAAAGGGAGACCCAGTACTTC. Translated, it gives CASGDSTQRETQYF.

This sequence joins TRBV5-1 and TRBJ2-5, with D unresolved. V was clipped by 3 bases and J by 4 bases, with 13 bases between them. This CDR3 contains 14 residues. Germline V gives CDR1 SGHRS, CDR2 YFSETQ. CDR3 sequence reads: CASSYDKEVETQYF. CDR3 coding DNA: TGCGCCAGCAGCTACGACAAAGAGGTAGAGACCCAGTACTTC.

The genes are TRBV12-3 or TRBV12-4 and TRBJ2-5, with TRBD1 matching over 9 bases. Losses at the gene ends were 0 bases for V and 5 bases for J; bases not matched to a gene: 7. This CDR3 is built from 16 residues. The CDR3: CASSLAGTGHRETQYF. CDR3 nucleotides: TGTGCCAGCAGTTTAGCGGGGACAGGGCACAGGGAGACCCAGTACTTC.

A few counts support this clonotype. The CDR3 DNA sequence: TGTGCCAGCAGCTTGACCGGAACCTTCACAGATACGCAGTATTTT. This translates into CASSLTGTFTDTQYF. V is TRBV5-6 and J is TRBJ2-3, with D hard to call. Trimming removed 1 base from V and 2 bases from J, with 11 bases in between. Germline V gene lookup returns CDR1 SGHDT and CDR2 YYEEEE. CDR3 length: 15 amino acids.

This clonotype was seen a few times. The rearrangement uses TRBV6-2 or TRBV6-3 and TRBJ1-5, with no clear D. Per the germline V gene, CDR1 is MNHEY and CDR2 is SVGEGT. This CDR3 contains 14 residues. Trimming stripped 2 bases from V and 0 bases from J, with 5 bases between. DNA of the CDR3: TGTGCCAGCAGTTACCCCCATAGCAATCAGCCCCAGCATTTT. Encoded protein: CASSYPHSNQPQHF.

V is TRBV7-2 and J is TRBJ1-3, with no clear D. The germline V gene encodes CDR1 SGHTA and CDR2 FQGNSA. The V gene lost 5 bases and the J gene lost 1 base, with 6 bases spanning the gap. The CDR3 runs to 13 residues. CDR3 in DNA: TGTGCCAGCAGCCCTGTTTCTGGAAACACCATATATTTT. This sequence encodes CASSPVSGNTIYF.

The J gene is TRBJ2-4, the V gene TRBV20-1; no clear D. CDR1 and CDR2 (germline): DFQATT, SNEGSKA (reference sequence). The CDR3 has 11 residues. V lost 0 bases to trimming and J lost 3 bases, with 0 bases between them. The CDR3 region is CSARDKNIQYF. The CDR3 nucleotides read TGCAGTGCTAGAGACAAAAACATTCAGTACTTC.

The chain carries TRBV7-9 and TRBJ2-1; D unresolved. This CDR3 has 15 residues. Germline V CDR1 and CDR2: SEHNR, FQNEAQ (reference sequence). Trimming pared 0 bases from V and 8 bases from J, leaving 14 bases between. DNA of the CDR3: TGTGCCAGCAGCTTAGCAGGGTCTTTTGGCGATGAGCAGTTCTTC. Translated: CASSLAGSFGDEQFF.

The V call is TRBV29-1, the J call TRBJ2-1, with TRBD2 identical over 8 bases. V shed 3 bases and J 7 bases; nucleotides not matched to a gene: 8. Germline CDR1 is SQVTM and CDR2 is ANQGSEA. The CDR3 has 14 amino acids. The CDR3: CSVDSQRETNEQFF. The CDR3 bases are TGCAGCGTTGATTCCCAGCGGGAGACGAATGAGCAGTTCTTC.

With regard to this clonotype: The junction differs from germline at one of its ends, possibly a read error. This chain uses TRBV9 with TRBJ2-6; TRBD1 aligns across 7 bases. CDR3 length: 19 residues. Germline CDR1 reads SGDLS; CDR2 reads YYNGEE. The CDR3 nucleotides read TGTGTCAGCAGCGTAGGGAGACAGGGATCCGTATCTGGGGCCAACGTCCTGACTTTC. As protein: CVSSVGRQGSVSGANVLTF.

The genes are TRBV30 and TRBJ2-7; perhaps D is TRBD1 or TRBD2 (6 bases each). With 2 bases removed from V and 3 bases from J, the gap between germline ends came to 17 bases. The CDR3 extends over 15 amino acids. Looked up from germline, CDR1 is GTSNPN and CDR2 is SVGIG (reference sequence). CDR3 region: CAWSTPPGAVYEQYF. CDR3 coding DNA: TGTGCCTGGAGTACTCCCCCGGGGGCGGTCTACGAGCAGTACTTC.